A selection of T cell receptor beta chains follows, all from one sample in a study of OX40 agonist ivuxolimab in advanced cancers. TCRdb's table, derived via immunoSEQ multiplex PCR, lists solely in-frame clones and lacks some. The sample includes around 100,000 clones, less than 95% of them seen just once. The sequencing used CD4+ or CD8+ T cells sorted from blood, collected in a trial of the OX40 agonist ivuxolimab. These TCRs come from an adult with an advanced solid tumor such as melanoma, head and neck, liver or kidney cancer. The CDR3 runs from the conserved cysteine through the conserved F or W. A D gene is named only where the DNA matches it firmly. A row's size may be missing; if present it is once, few, many or a size class.

CDR3 DNA | CDR3 protein | V gene | clone size | J gene | D gene
TGTGCCAGCAGTTCACATTCAGACAGGTCCAATGAGCAGTTCTTC | CASSSHSDRSNEQFF | TRBV6-6 | - | TRBJ2-1 | -
TGTGCCACCAGCAGAGGCCCGGGACAGGGATCGGACCTTCTGAATGAAAAACTGTTTTTT | CATSRGPGQGSDLLNEKLFF | TRBV15 | - | TRBJ1-4 | TRBD1
TGCGCCAGCAGCTCGGACGGAGGCGAAGCTTTCTTT | CASSSDGGEAFF | TRBV5-1 | - | TRBJ1-1 | -
TGCGCCAGCAGCCAACAGGGAAATCAGCCCCAGCATTTT | CASSQQGNQPQHF | TRBV4-1 | - | TRBJ1-5 | -
TGTGCCAGCTCATTCGGGACCCCCCAAGAGACCCAGTACTTC | CASSFGTPQETQYF | TRBV18 | - | TRBJ2-5 | -
TGTGCCAGCTCACCCCGATTAAGAGGCGAGCAGTACTTC | CASSPRLRGEQYF | TRBV18 | - | TRBJ2-7 | -
TGTGCCAGCAGTGGGACAGGCGCTCAGCATTTT | CASSGTGAQHF | TRBV25-1 | few | TRBJ1-5 | TRBD1
TGTGCCAGCAGCCGCTACCGGGACAGGGAGGGAGAGACCCAGTACTTC | CASSRYRDREGETQYF | TRBV14 | - | TRBJ2-5 | TRBD1
TGTGCCAGTAGACCGGGACAGCTGACTAGCACAGATACGCAGTATTTT | CASRPGQLTSTDTQYF | TRBV19 | - | TRBJ2-3 | TRBD1
TGTGCCAGCAGCCTGGTAGGACAGACAGGATATGGCTACACCTTC | CASSLVGQTGYGYTF | TRBV5-4 | - | TRBJ1-2 | -
TGTGCCAGCTCACCACCAGTTGCAGGATCCCTCGGAAATGAGCAGTTCTTC | CASSPPVAGSLGNEQFF | TRBV18 | - | TRBJ2-1 | -
TGTGCCAGCCAATTCGAGGCGGGGAACACAGATACGCAGTATTTT | CASQFEAGNTDTQYF | TRBV6-5 | - | TRBJ2-3 | -
TGTGCCAGCAGCTTGGGACAGCCGGCCGGTACGCAGTATTTT | CASSLGQPAGTQYF | TRBV7-2 | - | TRBJ2-3 | TRBD1
TGTGCCAGCACTAACCGTGGCATCTCTGGAAACACCATATATTTT | CASTNRGISGNTIYF | TRBV5-8 | - | TRBJ1-3 | -
TGTGCCAGCAGCCTGATGATTTTGGATGAGCAGTTCTTC | CASSLMILDEQFF | TRBV11-2 | once | TRBJ2-1 | -
TGTGCCAGTGGTCGGCTAGCGTACAATGAGCAGTTCTTC | CASGRLAYNEQFF | TRBV19 | once | TRBJ2-1 | -
TGTGCCAGCAGGGTCAAAGCCCCTCTCCTCGGCGGGACAGGGGAGGGAGAGACCCAGTACTTC | CASRVKAPLLGGTGEGETQYF | TRBV28 | - | TRBJ2-5 | TRBD1
TGTGCCTCCCAACTAGCAATTGGGGGCAATGAGCAGTTCTTC | CASQLAIGGNEQFF | TRBV30 | - | TRBJ2-1 | -
TGCGCCAGCAGGGTAGCGGGCTCCTACAATGAGCAGTTCTTC | CASRVAGSYNEQFF | TRBV5-1 | - | TRBJ2-1 | TRBD2
TGTGCCAGCAGCCCCGACACTACTACCGGGGAGCTGTTTTTT | CASSPDTTTGELFF | TRBV7-3 | - | TRBJ2-2 | -
TGTGCCAGCAGTTTACAGGGTGGCGGCTACACCTTC | CASSLQGGGYTF | TRBV28 | - | TRBJ1-2 | -
TGTGCCAGCAGCTCAGGGGAATATGGCTACACCTTC | CASSSGEYGYTF | TRBV6-6 | once | TRBJ1-2 | -
TGTGCCACCAGCAGTTCTCTCCGGACTAGCGGGAGCAATGAGCAGTTCTTC | CATSSSLRTSGSNEQFF | TRBV15 | - | TRBJ2-1 | TRBD2
TGCAGTGCTAGAGACAACTACGAGCAGTACTTC | CSARDNYEQYF | TRBV20-1 | - | TRBJ2-7 | -
TGTGCCAGCAGTTTATTCTGGGTGAGGACTAGCGGACTAGCCAAAAACATTCAGTACTTC | CASSLFWVRTSGLAKNIQYF | TRBV28 | - | TRBJ2-4 | TRBD2
TGTGCCAGCAGCTTGCCCGGGACGAGCTCCTACGAGCAGTACTTC | CASSLPGTSSYEQYF | TRBV5-4 | - | TRBJ2-7 | -
TGCGCCAGCAGCGACTGGGGCGGGAGGCCAGATACGCAGTATTTT | CASSDWGGRPDTQYF | TRBV5-1 | once | TRBJ2-3 | TRBD2
TGTGCCAGCAGCTTCAGGGAGGCGGGTTCGGGCAATGAGCAGTTCTTC | CASSFREAGSGNEQFF | TRBV11-2 | - | TRBJ2-1 | -
TGTGCCAGCAGCACCACCGGGAAAATGAACACTGAAGCTTTCTTT | CASSTTGKMNTEAFF | TRBV7-9 | once | TRBJ1-1 | -
TGCGCCAGCAGCTTGGCGGCGGGGACCGAGACCCAGTACTTC | CASSLAAGTETQYF | TRBV5-1 | - | TRBJ2-5 | -
TGTGCCAGCAGTAACCGCGGCACCGGGGAGCTGTTTTTT | CASSNRGTGELFF | TRBV6-5 | - | TRBJ2-2 | -
TGTGCCAGCAGCCAGGACAGGGGGTCCTACAATGAGCAGTTCTTC | CASSQDRGSYNEQFF | TRBV9 | - | TRBJ2-1 | TRBD1
TGTGCCAGCAGCGCAGCGGGAGATGTGGCCGGGGAGCTGTTTTTT | CASSAAGDVAGELFF | TRBV28 | - | TRBJ2-2 | TRBD2
TGTGCCATCAGTGGGCCAGGGGCAGATACGCAGTATTTT | CAISGPGADTQYF | TRBV10-3 | - | TRBJ2-3 | -
TGTGCCAGCAGTTTATCGGCGGTGGGCACAGATACGCAGTATTTT | CASSLSAVGTDTQYF | TRBV28 | - | TRBJ2-3 | -
TGTGCCAGCAGCTTAGACAGAGGGACTGAAGCTTTCTTT | CASSLDRGTEAFF | TRBV13 | - | TRBJ1-1 | -
TGTGTTGAAACCGCGAACACTGAAGCTTTCTTT | CVETANTEAFF | TRBV7-2 | - | TRBJ1-1 | -
TGTGCCAGCAGTGAACGACTAGTCGGGGAGCTGTTTTTT | CASSERLVGELFF | TRBV2 | - | TRBJ2-2 | -
TGCGCCAGCAGCTCGGGGGTAGCGGGATCAGATACGCAGTATTTT | CASSSGVAGSDTQYF | TRBV5-1 | - | TRBJ2-3 | TRBD2
TGCGCCAGCAGGTTCGGCCTAGCGGGACAGTACAATGAGCAGTTCTTC | CASRFGLAGQYNEQFF | TRBV5-1 | once | TRBJ2-1 | TRBD2
TGTGCTAGTGGTTTGGTACTCGGCGGCACCGGGGAGCTGTTTTTT | CASGLVLGGTGELFF | TRBV12-5 | once | TRBJ2-2 | -
TGTGCCACCAGCAGGACTGGGTATGGCGGGGACTATGGCTACACCTTC | CATSRTGYGGDYGYTF | TRBV15 | - | TRBJ1-2 | -
TGTGCCAGTAGTACCGGGACAGGGTGGAAGACCCAGTACTTC | CASSTGTGWKTQYF | TRBV19 | - | TRBJ2-5 | TRBD1
TGTGCCAGCTCCCTTTCGGGCCACGAGCAGTACTTC | CASSLSGHEQYF | TRBV18 | - | TRBJ2-7 | -